The rows below give T cell receptor beta chains drawn from one sample of a study of response to subunit inactivated influenza vaccine. TCRdb recomputed calls from the RT-PCR reads with MiXCR, one row per CDR3 protein. The table has around 600,000 distinct CDR3 sequences, roughly 12% seen once. The sample was also reused in another study, on T cells expressing NK-cell markers.

The sequences come from PBMCs from blood, collected on the day of vaccination. These receptor sequences come from a man over 45 who received an inactivated influenza vaccine. The CDR3 runs from the conserved cysteine through the conserved F or W. The D gene is left open where the match is weak. Size values are once, few and many counts, or a class for expanded clones, and some rows have none.

J	size	V	D	CDR3	DNA
TRBJ1-5	-	TRBV19	-	CASMLRQTNQPQHF	TGTGCCAGTATGCTTCGACAGACCAATCAGCCCCAGCATTTT
TRBJ1-5	-	TRBV2	-	CASRQEYQPQHF	TGTGCCAGCAGACAGGAATATCAGCCCCAGCATTTT
TRBJ2-2	-	TRBV5-6	-	CASSLFFQNTGELFF	TGTGCCAGCAGCTTGTTCTTCCAGAACACCGGGGAGCTGTTTTTT
TRBJ2-2	many	TRBV28	TRBD1	CASSPGQGAGSGELFF	TGTGCCAGCAGTCCCGGACAGGGGGCAGGGTCCGGGGAGCTGTTTTTT
TRBJ2-7	few	TRBV20-1	TRBD2	CSAKAGGPDYEQYF	TGCAGTGCTAAGGCGGGGGGTCCCGACTACGAGCAGTACTTC
TRBJ1-3	-	TRBV2	TRBD1	CASSADRGQSSGNTIYF	TGTGCCAGCAGCGCTGACAGGGGTCAGAGCTCTGGAAACACCATATATTTT
TRBJ2-1	-	TRBV6-1	TRBD2	CASTRAGGLNEQFF	TGTGCCAGCACCCGAGCGGGGGGGCTGAATGAGCAGTTCTTC
TRBJ1-3	-	TRBV19	-	CASILGTTSGNTIYF	TGTGCCAGTATTCTGGGGACAACCTCTGGAAACACCATATATTTT
TRBJ1-4	-	TRBV7-8	-	CASSPAPQEKLFF	TGTGCCAGCAGCCCAGCCCCCCAGGAAAAACTGTTTTTT
TRBJ1-1	few	TRBV18	-	CASSQGTASPEAFF	TGTGCCAGCTCGCAGGGGACCGCCAGCCCGGAAGCTTTCTTT
TRBJ2-3	-	TRBV20-1	TRBD2	CSARTGPGLAGVDTQYF	TGCAGTGCTAGAACGGGTCCCGGACTAGCGGGAGTAGATACGCAGTATTTT
TRBJ1-5	-	TRBV20-1	TRBD1	CSAMGDRAWDQPQHF	TGCAGTGCTATGGGGGACAGGGCCTGGGATCAGCCCCAGCATTTT
TRBJ2-1	few	TRBV7-2	-	CASSLAPGFWNEQFF	TGTGCCAGCAGCTTAGCGCCGGGTTTCTGGAATGAGCAGTTCTTC
TRBJ1-4	few	TRBV12-3/TRBV12-4	TRBD1	CASSQQGEVDNEKLFF	TGTGCCAGCAGCCAACAGGGGGAGGTAGATAATGAAAAACTGTTTTTT
TRBJ1-2	-	TRBV5-6	-	CASSFQGLYGYTF	TGTGCCAGCAGTTTTCAGGGGTTATATGGCTACACCTTC
TRBJ2-3	-	TRBV5-5	TRBD2	CASSLPSGGRDTQFF	TGTGCCAGCAGCTTGCCAAGCGGGGGGCGAGATACGCAGTTTTTT
TRBJ1-2	few	TRBV6-5	-	CASSYSGNTNYGYTF	TGTGCCAGCAGTTACTCGGGAAATACTAACTATGGCTACACCTTC